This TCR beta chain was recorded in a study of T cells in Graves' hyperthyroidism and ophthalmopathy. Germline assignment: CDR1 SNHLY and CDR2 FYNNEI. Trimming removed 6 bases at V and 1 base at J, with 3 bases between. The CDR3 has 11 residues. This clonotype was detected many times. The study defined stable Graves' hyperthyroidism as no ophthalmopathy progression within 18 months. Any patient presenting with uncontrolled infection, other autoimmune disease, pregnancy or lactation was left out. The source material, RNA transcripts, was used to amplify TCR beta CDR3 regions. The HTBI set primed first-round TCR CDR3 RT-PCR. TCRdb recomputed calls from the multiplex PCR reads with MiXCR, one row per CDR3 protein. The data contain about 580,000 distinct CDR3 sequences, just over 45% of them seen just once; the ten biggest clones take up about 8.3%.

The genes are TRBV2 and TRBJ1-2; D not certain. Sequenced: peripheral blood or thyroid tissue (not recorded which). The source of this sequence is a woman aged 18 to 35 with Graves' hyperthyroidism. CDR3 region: CASRINYGYTF. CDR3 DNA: TGTGCCAGCAGGATTAACTATGGCTACACCTTC.